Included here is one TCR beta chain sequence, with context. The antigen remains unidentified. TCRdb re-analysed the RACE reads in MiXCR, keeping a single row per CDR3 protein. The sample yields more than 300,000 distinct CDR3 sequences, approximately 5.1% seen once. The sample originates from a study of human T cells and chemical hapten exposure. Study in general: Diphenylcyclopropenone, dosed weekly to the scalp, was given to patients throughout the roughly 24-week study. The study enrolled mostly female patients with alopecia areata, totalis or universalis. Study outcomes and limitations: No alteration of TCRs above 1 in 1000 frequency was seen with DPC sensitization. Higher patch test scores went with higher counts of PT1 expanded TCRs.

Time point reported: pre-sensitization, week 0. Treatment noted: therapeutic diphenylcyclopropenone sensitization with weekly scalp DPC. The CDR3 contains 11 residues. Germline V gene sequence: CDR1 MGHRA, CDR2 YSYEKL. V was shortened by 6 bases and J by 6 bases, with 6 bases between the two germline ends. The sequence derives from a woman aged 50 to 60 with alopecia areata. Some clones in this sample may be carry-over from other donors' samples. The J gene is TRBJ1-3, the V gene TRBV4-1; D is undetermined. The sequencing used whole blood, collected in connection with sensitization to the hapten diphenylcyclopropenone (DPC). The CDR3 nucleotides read TGCGCCAGCAGTCATTCAAACACCATATATTTT. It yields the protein CASSHSNTIYF.